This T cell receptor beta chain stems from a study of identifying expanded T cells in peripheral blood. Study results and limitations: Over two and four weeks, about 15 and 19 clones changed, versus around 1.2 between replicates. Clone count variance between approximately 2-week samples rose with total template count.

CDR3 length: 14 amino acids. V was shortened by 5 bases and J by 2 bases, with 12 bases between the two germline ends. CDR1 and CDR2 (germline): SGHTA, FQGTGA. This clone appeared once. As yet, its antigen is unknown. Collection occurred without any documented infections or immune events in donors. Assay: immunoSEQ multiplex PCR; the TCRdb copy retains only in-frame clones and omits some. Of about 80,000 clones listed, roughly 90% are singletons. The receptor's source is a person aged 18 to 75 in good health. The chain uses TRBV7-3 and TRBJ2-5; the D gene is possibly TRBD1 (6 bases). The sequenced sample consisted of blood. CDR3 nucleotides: TGTGCCAGCAGCGCCGGGACACCGCAAGAGACCCAGTACTTC. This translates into CASSAGTPQETQYF.